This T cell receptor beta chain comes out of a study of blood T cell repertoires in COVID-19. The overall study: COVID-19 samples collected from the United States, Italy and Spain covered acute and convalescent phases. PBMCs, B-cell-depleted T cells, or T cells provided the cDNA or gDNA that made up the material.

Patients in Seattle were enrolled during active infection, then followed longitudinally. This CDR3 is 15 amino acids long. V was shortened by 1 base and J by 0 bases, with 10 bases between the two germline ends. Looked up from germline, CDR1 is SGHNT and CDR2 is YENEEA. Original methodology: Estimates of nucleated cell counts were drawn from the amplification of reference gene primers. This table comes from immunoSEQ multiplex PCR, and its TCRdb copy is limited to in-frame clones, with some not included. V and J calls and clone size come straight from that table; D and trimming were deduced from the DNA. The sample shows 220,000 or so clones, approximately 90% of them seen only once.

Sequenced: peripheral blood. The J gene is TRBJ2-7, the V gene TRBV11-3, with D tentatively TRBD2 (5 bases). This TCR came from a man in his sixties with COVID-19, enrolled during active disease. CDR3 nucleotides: TGTGCCAGCAGCTTAGGCGGCGGGCCCTCCTACGAGCAGTACTTC. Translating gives CASSLGGGPSYEQYF.